The 17 T cell receptor beta chains reported below all come from one sample, sequenced in a study of blood T cell repertoires in COVID-19. Profiled with immunoSEQ multiplex PCR; TCRdb holds only in-frame clones, not every one. In the table there are 150,000 to 200,000 clones, 90% of which are singletons. The source material was peripheral blood. All receptors derive from a man aged 60-69 years with active or convalescent COVID-19.

The genes are TRBV2 and TRBJ2-1; D possibly corresponds to TRBD1 (6 bases). CDR1 and CDR2 from the germline V gene are SNHLY and FYNNEI. With 6 bases removed from V and 0 bases from J, the gap between germline ends came to 12 bases. The CDR3 has 15 residues. The CDR3 DNA is TGTGCCAGCAGGGCAGGACAGCACTCCTACAATGAGCAGTTCTTC. Its protein product is CASRAGQHSYNEQFF.

This clone turned up a few times. The chain uses TRBV7-4 and TRBJ2-7, with TRBD2 matching 11 bases. J lost 1 base, V lost 4 bases, and 3 bases had no gene match. The length of the CDR3 is 15 residues. Per the germline V gene, CDR1 is SGHVT and CDR2 is SQSDAQ. CDR3 DNA sequence: TGTGCCAGCAGCTGGGGACTAGCGGTATCCTACGAGCAGTACTTC. Protein: CASSWGLAVSYEQYF.

The chain joins TRBV19 to TRBJ1-3, with a tentative D call TRBD1 (6 bases). This CDR3 has 15 residues. Per the germline V gene, CDR1 is LNHDA and CDR2 is SQIVND (reference sequence). V lost 5 bases to trimming and J lost 4 bases, with 15 bases between them. In DNA, the CDR3 is TGTGCCAGTAGTGAGACAGGAAATACGGGAAACACCATATATTTT. Its protein product is CASSETGNTGNTIYF.

The J gene is TRBJ1-5, the V gene TRBV9, with 7 nucleotides matching TRBD1. The CDR3 covers 14 residues. The germline CDR1 and CDR2 sequences are SGDLS and YYNGEE. V gave up 2 bases and J gave up 4 bases; unmatched junction bases: 3. CDR3 sequence (DNA): TGTGCCAGCAGCGTTACAGGGGTTAATCAGCCCCAGCATTTT. Its protein is CASSVTGVNQPQHF.

The rearrangement links TRBV12-5 to TRBJ2-7; 7 nucleotides match TRBD1. Germline V lookup: CDR1 LGHNT, CDR2 FRNRAP. Trimming took 1 base from V and 0 from J; bases not matched to a gene: 6. The CDR3 totals 16 residues. The CDR3 spells CASGLDRQGPSYEQYF. The CDR3 coding sequence is TGTGCTAGTGGTTTGGATCGACAGGGCCCCTCCTACGAGCAGTACTTC. Combining the CDR3 with reference TRBV12-5 and TRBJ2-7 gives the whole variable domain DARVTQTPRHKVTEMGQEVTMRCQPILGHNTVFWYRQTMMQGLELLAYFRNRAPLDDSGMPKDRFSAEMPDATLATLKIQPSEPRDSAVYFCASGLDRQGPSYEQYFGPGTRLTVT.

CDR3: CASGMDSYGYTF. DNA for the CDR3: TGTGCTAGTGGTATGGACAGCTATGGCTACACCTTC. V is TRBV12-5 and J is TRBJ1-2, with D possibly being TRBD1 (6 bases). Trimming shortened V by 5 bases and J by 4 bases, and 8 bases separated the two germline ends. The CDR3 covers 12 residues. Germline V gene lookup returns CDR1 LGHNT and CDR2 FRNRAP.

This sequence joins TRBV18 and TRBJ2-7, with a weak D call TRBD2 (6 bases). In germline, CDR1 is KGHSH, CDR2 LQKENI. The CDR3 spans 15 residues. V was cut by 0 bases and J by 7 bases, with 16 bases left in between. The CDR3 spells CASSPPNGEAWEQYF. As DNA, the CDR3 is TGTGCCAGCTCACCACCAAACGGGGAGGCGTGGGAGCAGTACTTC.

This rearrangement joins TRBV3-1 (or the pseudogene TRBV3-2) to TRBJ1-1; the D is unclear. The germline V and J ends were trimmed by 0 bases and 9 bases, with 8 bases remaining between them. This CDR3 is 12 amino acids long. Germline V gives CDR1 LGHDT, CDR2 YNNKEL (reference sequence). CDR3 in amino acids: CASSQEGSKAFF. CDR3 bases: TGTGCCAGCAGCCAAGAGGGCAGTAAAGCTTTCTTT.

The chain joins TRBV3-1 (or the pseudogene TRBV3-2) to TRBJ1-6; D not resolved. Germline CDR1 reads LGHDT; CDR2 reads YNNKEL (reference sequence). The V and J ends lost 1 base and 9 bases respectively, with 19 bases between them. The CDR3 has 17 amino acids. CDR3 coding DNA: TGTGCCAGCAGCCAAGTCCTGACGGGGATTATTAGTTCACCCCTCCACTTT. Its protein is CASSQVLTGIISSPLHF.

The V gene is TRBV4-1, the J gene TRBJ1-2; 9 bases align to TRBD1. The CDR3 sequence is 14 residues long. The germline gives CDR1 MGHRA, CDR2 YSYEKL. V lost 1 base, J lost 7 bases, and 4 bases stayed unmatched. The CDR3 spells CASSQAGQGSGYTF. The CDR3 bases are TGCGCCAGCAGCCAAGCGGGACAGGGCTCTGGCTACACCTTC.

The chain carries TRBV18 and TRBJ1-2; possible D gene TRBD1, 6 bases. This CDR3 is built from 14 residues. V was clipped by 6 bases and J by 0 bases, with 11 bases between them. Germline V gives CDR1 KGHSH, CDR2 LQKENI. The CDR3 protein is CASSDSLSNYGYTF. In DNA form, the CDR3 reads TGTGCCAGCTCGGACAGCCTGTCTAACTATGGCTACACCTTC.

In its sample, this clone was seen a few times. This rearrangement joins TRBV4-2 to TRBJ1-5, with a possible D match to TRBD1 (6 bases). Germline CDR1 reads LGHNA; CDR2 reads YNFKEQ. V was shortened by 4 bases and J by 4 bases, with 23 bases between the two germline ends. CDR3 size: 18 residues. Written as DNA, the CDR3 is TGTGCCAGCAGCCCCTCCCCAAACTTATACAGGGCGAATCAGCCCCAGCATTTT. Translated, it gives CASSPSPNLYRANQPQHF.

At least ten counts were recorded for this clone. The rearrangement joins TRBV12-5 to TRBJ1-5; 9 bases align to TRBD1. Losses at the gene ends were 1 base for V and 0 bases for J; bases not matched to a gene: 13. CDR1 is LGHNT and CDR2 is FRNRAP in the germline V gene. The CDR3 covers 20 residues. CDR3 DNA sequence: TGTGCTAGTGGTTTGGAACTTTGGGACAGGGTTTCTTATAGCAATCAGCCCCAGCATTTT. This codes for CASGLELWDRVSYSNQPQHF.

The chain links TRBV25-1 to TRBJ2-2; 7 bases map to TRBD1. The V segment lost 3 bases and the J segment 1 base; nucleotides outside the gene matches: 8. The CDR3 runs to 17 residues. Germline V CDR1 and CDR2: MGHDK, SYGVNS. The CDR3 loop reads CASSEGNRGLNTGELFF. The CDR3 nucleotides are TGTGCCAGCAGTGAGGGCAACAGGGGATTGAACACCGGGGAGCTGTTTTTT. Together with reference TRBV25-1 and TRBJ2-2, the CDR3 gives the full variable domain: EADIYQTPRYLVIGTGKKITLECSQTMGHDKMYWYQQDPGMELHLIHYSYGVNSTEKGDLSSESTVSRIRTEHFPLTLESARPSHTSQYLCASSEGNRGLNTGELFFGEGSRLTVL.

The chain couples TRBV2 to TRBJ1-3; the D gene is possibly TRBD1 (5 bases). Trimming removed 8 bases from V and 2 bases from J, with 16 bases in between. Germline values: CDR1 SNHLY, CDR2 FYNNEI. CDR3 length equals 15 residues. The CDR3 loop reads CASLLRRGTGNTIYF. The CDR3 DNA reads TGTGCCAGCCTCCTACGAAGGGGAACTGGAAACACCATATATTTT. Filled out from reference TRBV2 and TRBJ1-3, the complete variable domain reads EPEVTQTPSHQVTQMGQEVILRCVPISNHLYFYWYRQILGQKVEFLVSFYNNEISEKSEIFDDQFSVERPDGSNFTLKIRSTKLEDSAMYFCASLLRRGTGNTIYFGEGSWLTVV.

V gene TRBV4-1 combines with J gene TRBJ1-4; 7 nucleotides agree with TRBD1. The CDR3 runs to 16 residues. Germline trimming cut 6 bases from V and 2 bases from J; bases unmatched to any gene: 9. CDR1 is MGHRA, CDR2 YSYEKL, per germline. The CDR3 bases are TGCGCCAGCAGTCCCCTTAAGGGGGCCACTAATGAAAAACTGTTTTTT. Its translation is CASSPLKGATNEKLFF.

V gene TRBV10-3 combines with J gene TRBJ1-2; D ambiguous. CDR3 size: 15 residues. Germline CDR1 ENHRY, CDR2 SYGVKD. V was cut by 4 bases and J by 8 bases, with 20 bases left in between. CDR3 in amino acids: CAISGGIDYYAGYTF. Here the CDR3 DNA reads TGTGCCATCAGTGGGGGAATCGACTACTATGCGGGCTACACCTTC.